These T cell receptor beta chains were read from a single sample in a study of regulatory T cells after allogeneic stem cell transplantation. MiXCR, run by TCRdb on the 5' RACE reads, gives a single entry per CDR3 protein. The sample holds around 5,000 distinct CDR3 sequences, roughly 95% seen once. This specimen consisted of sorted CD4+ T cells from blood (whether regulatory or conventional is not recorded), obtained 30 days after allogeneic stem cell transplant. The receptor set was obtained from a human patient who had an allogeneic stem cell transplant, so the T cells may come from the graft donor. Each CDR3 is given without its conserved first and last residue.

V gene	CDR3 protein
TRBV5-1	ASQTRTSGNSDEQY
TRBV9	ASSPSASDKQY
TRBV5-1	ASHPGGSGNYYEQY
TRBV20-1	SALAGQGVYGYS
TRBV3-1	ASSSLDVHGYT
TRBV20-1	TARDAAGEADTQY
TRBV6-2/TRBV6-3	ASSLTGFNTEAF
TRBV20-1	STRDPSGEGDPQY
TRBV19	TSSVGITYEQY
TRBV20-1	SASGRGGAF
TRBV5-1	ARSLNAGDFYEQY
TRBV5-1	ASCPTGGLYDGHS
TRBV7-3	ASRKQGRGDNVQY
TRBV5-1	ASHPWTSSNCCGQY
TRBV7-2	ASSLSALAATNEKLF
TRBV19	ASSTETDNQPQH
TRBV29-1	SVTPGPGGSYNEHF
TRBV2	AGNGDLAGLVGGLF
TRBV2	ASSPMSSCNSPLH
TRBV5-1	ASSLLAGAMDEQY
TRBV29-1	SVTPGAGGSCNEQF
TRBV5-1	ASSLLGGSMYEQS
TRBV7-3	ASSITGPYYNEQL
TRBV2	ASNTISSYNSTLH
TRBV3-1	ASGQDSNEQY
TRBV5-1	ASSLRRDTDDGYN
TRBV5-4	ASSRKGQGKETQY
TRBV20-1	TARKGWNTQAY
TRBV18	ASSSSDRGTGHS
TRBV5-1	AGSLQGGNYGYI
TRBV9	ASRPCALGEQY
TRBV20-1	SAQEEQY
TRBV29-1	SVTLGRGGCYNEQF
TRBV5-8	ASSLPRPSYQTQH
TRBV20-1	SARDTSGEGDEQY
TRBV5-1	SSTRTAGTGSYEQY
TRBV20-1	RAAPTGGDQETQY
TRBV20-1	SSGQGPRHPQH
TRBV3-1	ASSQDYNGQL
TRBV29-1	SVTPGTGGSYSGQF
TRBV5-1	ASKPGWSEHDEEQY
TRBV5-1	ASIATGDTGYSYS
TRBV18	GSSSSGRGNGYT
TRBV12-3/TRBV12-4	ASILLQGTTRKPF
TRBV2	ASSGKLAGLVGELI
TRBV5-1	ASSGTAGGGSYEQY
TRBV3-1	ASSQASDAQY
TRBV29-1	SMTPGTAGYYNEQF
TRBV3-1	ATSQAKNTQF
TRBV6-5	TIRPLDGPETQY